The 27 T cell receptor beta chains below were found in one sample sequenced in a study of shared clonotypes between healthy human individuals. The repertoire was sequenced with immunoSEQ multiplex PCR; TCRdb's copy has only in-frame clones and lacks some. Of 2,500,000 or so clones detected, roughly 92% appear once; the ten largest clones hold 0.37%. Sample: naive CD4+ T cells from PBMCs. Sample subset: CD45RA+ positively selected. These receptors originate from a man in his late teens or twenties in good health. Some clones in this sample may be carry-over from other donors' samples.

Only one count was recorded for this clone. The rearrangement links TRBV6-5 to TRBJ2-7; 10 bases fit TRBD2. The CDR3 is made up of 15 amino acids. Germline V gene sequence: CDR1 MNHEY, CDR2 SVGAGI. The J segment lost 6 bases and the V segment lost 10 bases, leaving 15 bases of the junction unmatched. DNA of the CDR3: TGTGCCACCCGATCTACCGGGACTAGCGTCAGCGAGCAGTACTTC. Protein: CATRSTGTSVSEQYF.

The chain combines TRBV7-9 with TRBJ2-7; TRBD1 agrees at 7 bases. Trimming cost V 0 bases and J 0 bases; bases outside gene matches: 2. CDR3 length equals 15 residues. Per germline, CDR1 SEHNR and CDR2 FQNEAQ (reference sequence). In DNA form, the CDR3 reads TGTGCCAGCAGCTTAGCCCGGGACAGCTCCTACGAGCAGTACTTC. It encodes CASSLARDSSYEQYF.

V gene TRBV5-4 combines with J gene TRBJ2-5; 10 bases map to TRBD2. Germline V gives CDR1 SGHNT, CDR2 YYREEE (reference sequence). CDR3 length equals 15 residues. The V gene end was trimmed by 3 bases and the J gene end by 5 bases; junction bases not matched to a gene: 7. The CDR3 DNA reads TGTGCCAGCAGCTCGGGACTAGCGAGTTCGGAGACCCAGTACTTC. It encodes CASSSGLASSETQYF.

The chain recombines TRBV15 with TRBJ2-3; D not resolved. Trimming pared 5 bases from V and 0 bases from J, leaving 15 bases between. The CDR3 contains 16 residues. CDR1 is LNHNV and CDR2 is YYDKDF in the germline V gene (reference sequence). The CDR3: CATSPQRTSSTDTQYF. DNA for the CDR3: TGTGCCACCAGCCCCCAACGGACGAGTAGCACAGATACGCAGTATTTT.

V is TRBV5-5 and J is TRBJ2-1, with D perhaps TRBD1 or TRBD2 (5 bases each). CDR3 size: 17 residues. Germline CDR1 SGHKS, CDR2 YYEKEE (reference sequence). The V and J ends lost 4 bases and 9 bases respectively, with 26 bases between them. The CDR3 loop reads CASSPPPRAYLRGEQFF. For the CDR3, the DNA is TGTGCCAGCAGCCCCCCCCCGCGGGCCTACCTGAGGGGTGAGCAGTTCTTC.

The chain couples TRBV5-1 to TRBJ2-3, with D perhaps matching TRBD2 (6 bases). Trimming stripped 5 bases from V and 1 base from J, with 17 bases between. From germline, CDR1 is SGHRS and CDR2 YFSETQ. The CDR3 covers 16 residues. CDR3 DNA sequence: TGCGCCAGCAGTCGACAGTCACCGGGGGGCACAGATACGCAGTATTTT. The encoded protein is CASSRQSPGGTDTQYF.

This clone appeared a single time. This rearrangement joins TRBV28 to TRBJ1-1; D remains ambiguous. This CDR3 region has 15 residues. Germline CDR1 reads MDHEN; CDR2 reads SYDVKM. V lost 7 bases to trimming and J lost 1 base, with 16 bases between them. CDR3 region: CASKGGVKRNTEAFF. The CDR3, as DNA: TGTGCCAGCAAAGGAGGTGTCAAGAGGAACACTGAAGCTTTCTTT.

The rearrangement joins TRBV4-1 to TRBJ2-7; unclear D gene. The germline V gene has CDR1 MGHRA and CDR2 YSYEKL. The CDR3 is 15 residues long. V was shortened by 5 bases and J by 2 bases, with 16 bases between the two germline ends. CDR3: CASSSVLGPPYEQYF. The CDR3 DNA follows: TGCGCCAGCAGCTCTGTCCTAGGACCACCCTACGAGCAGTACTTC.

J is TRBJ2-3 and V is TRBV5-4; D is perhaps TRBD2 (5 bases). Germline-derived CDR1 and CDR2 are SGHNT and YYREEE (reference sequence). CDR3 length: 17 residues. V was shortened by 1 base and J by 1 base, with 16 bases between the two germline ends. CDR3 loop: CASSLSSPGSGTDTQYF. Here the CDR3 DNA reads TGTGCCAGCAGCTTGTCATCTCCGGGGTCGGGCACAGATACGCAGTATTTT.

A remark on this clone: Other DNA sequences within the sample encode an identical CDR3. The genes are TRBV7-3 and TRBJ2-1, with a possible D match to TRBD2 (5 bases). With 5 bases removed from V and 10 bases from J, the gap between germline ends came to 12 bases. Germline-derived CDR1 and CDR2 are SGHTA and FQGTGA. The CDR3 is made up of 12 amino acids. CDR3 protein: CASSPNRGEQFF. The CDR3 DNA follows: TGTGCCAGCAGCCCAAATAGAGGGGAGCAGTTCTTC.

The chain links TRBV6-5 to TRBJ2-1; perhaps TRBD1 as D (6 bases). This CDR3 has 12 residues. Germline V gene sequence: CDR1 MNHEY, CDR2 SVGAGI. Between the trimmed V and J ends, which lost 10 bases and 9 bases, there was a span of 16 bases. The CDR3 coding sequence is TGTGCCACCACCAGGGGTGGTGTTGAGCAGTTCTTC. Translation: CATTRGGVEQFF.

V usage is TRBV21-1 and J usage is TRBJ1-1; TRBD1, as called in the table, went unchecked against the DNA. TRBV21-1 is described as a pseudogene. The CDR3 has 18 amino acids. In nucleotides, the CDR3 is TGTGCCAGCAGCCCCCGGGACAGTGGGAAGAGGAGGAACACTGAAGCTTTCTTT. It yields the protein CASSPRDSGKRRNTEAFF.

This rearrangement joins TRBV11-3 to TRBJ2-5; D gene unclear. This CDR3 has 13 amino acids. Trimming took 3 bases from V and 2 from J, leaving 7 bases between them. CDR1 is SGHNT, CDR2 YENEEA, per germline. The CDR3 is CASSFDSQETQYF. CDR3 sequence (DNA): TGTGCCAGCAGCTTTGATTCACAAGAGACCCAGTACTTC. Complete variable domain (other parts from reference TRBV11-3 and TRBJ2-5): EAGVVQSPRYKIIEKKQPVAFWCNPISGHNTLYWYLQNLGQGPELLIRYENEEAVDDSQLPKDRFSAERLKGVDSTLKIQPAELGDSAVYLCASSFDSQETQYFGPGTRLLVL.

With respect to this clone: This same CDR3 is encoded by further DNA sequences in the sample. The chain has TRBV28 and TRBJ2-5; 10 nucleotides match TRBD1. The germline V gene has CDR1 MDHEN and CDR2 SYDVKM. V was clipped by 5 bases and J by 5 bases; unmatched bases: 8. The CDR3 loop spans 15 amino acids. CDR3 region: CASSTPGQGPETQYF. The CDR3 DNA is TGTGCCAGCAGTACTCCGGGACAGGGGCCTGAGACCCAGTACTTC. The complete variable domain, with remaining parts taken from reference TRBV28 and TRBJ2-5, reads DVKVTQSSRYLVKRTGEKVFLECVQDMDHENMFWYRQDPGLGLRLIYFSYDVKMKEKGDIPEGYSVSREKKERFSLILESASTNQTSMYLCASSTPGQGPETQYFGPGTRLLVL.

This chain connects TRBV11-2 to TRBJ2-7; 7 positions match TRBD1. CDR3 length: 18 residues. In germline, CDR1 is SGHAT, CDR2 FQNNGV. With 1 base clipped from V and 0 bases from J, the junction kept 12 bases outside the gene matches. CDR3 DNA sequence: TGTGCCAGCAGCTTAGGAGGGGGCCGGTACTCCTTCTCCTACGAGCAGTACTTC. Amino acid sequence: CASSLGGGRYSFSYEQYF. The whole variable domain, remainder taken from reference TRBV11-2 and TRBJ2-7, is EAGVAQSPRYKIIEKRQSVAFWCNPISGHATLYWYQQILGQGPKLLIQFQNNGVVDDSQLPKDRFSAERLKGVDSTLKIQPAKLEDSAVYLCASSLGGGRYSFSYEQYFGPGTRLTVT.

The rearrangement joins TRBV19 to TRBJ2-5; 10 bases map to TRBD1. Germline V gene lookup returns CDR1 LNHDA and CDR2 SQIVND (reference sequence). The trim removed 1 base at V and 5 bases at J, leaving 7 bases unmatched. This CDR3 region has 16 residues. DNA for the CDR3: TGTGCCAGTAGTATAGTCCGGGACAGGGGTCGGGAGACCCAGTACTTC. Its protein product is CASSIVRDRGRETQYF.

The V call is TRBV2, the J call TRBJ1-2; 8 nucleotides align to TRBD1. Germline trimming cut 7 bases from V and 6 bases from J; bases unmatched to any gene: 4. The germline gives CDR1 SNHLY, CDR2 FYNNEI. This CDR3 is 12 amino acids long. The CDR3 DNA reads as TGTGCCAGCACCCAGGGGGCTAATGGCTACACCTTC. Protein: CASTQGANGYTF.

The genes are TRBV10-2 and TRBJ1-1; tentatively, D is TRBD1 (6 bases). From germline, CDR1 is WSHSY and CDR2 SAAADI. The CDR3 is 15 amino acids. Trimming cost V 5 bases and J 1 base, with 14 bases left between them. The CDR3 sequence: CASSQLGRGNTEAFF. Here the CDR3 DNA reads TGCGCCAGCAGTCAGCTGGGCAGGGGGAACACTGAAGCTTTCTTT.

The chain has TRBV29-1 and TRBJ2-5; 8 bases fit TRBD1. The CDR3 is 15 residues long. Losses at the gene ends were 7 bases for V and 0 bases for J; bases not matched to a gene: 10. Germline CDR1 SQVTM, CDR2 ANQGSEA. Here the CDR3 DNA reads TGCAGCGCAGGCCCAGGGGGCCCGTACCAAGAGACCCAGTACTTC. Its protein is CSAGPGGPYQETQYF.

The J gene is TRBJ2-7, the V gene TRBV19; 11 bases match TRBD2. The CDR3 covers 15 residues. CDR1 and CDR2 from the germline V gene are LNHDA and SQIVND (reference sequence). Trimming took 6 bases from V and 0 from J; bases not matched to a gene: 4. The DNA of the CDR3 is TGTGCCAGTAGGCTAGCGGGAGGTATCTCCTACGAGCAGTACTTC. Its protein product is CASRLAGGISYEQYF.

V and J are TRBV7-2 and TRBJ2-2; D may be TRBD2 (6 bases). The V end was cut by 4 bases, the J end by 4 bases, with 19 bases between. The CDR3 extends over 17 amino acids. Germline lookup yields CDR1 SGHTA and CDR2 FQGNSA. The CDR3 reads CASSSLGIAEITGELFF. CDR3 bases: TGTGCCAGCAGCTCCCTAGGGATAGCGGAAATCACCGGGGAGCTGTTTTTT.

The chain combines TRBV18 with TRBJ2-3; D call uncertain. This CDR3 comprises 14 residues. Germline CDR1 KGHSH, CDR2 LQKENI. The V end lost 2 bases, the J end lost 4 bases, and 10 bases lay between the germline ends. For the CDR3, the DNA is TGTGCCAGCTCACCAGGTCCTAGTTCAGATACGCAGTATTTT. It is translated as CASSPGPSSDTQYF. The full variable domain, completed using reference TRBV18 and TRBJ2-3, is NAGVMQNPRHLVRRRGQEARLRCSPMKGHSHVYWYRQLPEEGLKFMVYLQKENIIDESGMPKERFSAEFPKEGPSILRIQQVVRGDSAAYFCASSPGPSSDTQYFGPGTRLTVL.

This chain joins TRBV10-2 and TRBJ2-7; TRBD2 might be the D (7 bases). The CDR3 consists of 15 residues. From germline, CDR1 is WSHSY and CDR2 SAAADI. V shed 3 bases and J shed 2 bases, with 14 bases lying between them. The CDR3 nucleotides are TGCGCCAGCAGTGAACGGGGGGCCCTAGCCTACGAGCAGTACTTC. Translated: CASSERGALAYEQYF.

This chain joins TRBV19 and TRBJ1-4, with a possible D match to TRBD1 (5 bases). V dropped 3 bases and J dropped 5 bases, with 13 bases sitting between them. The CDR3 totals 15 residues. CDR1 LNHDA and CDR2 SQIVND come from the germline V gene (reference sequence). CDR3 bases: TGTGCCAGTAGTATGGGGGGACGGGAGAATGAAAAACTGTTTTTT. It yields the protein CASSMGGRENEKLFF.

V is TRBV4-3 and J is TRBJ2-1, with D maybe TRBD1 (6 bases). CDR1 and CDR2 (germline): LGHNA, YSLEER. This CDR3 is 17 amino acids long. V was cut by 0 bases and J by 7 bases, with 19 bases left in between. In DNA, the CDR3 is TGCGCCAGCAGCCAAGATCTTTTTTTTCAGGGGCGAAATGAGCAGTTCTTC. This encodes CASSQDLFFQGRNEQFF.

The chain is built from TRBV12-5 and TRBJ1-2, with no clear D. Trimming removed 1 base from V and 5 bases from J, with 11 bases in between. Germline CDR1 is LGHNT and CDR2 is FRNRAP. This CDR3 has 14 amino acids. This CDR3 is CASGLGVRGYGYTF. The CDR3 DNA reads TGTGCTAGTGGTTTGGGCGTTCGAGGGTATGGCTACACCTTC.

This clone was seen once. CDR3 in amino acids: CASSFNLGRTYEQYF. DNA of the CDR3: TGTGCCAGCAGCTTTAATCTCGGGAGGACCTACGAGCAGTACTTC. V usage is TRBV11-2 and J usage is TRBJ2-7; 7 bases fit TRBD2. Trimming cost V 3 bases and J 2 bases; bases outside gene matches: 7. This CDR3 has 15 amino acids. CDR1 is SGHAT, CDR2 FQNNGV, per germline. The variable domain in full, completed from reference TRBV11-2 and TRBJ2-7, reads EAGVAQSPRYKIIEKRQSVAFWCNPISGHATLYWYQQILGQGPKLLIQFQNNGVVDDSQLPKDRFSAERLKGVDSTLKIQPAKLEDSAVYLCASSFNLGRTYEQYFGPGTRLTVT.